This T cell receptor beta chain derives from a study of Ad26.COV2.S vaccination and SARS-CoV-2 variants. Background on the study: Administration of Ad26.COV2.S was intramuscular, either once or twice 56 days apart.

Treatment of the sample: over 15 received Ad26.COV2.S at low or high dose, single or two shots; about 5 received placebo; per-sample allocation not given. The samples were gathered on day 63 after the first injection of vaccine or placebo. Profiled with immunoSEQ multiplex PCR; TCRdb holds only in-frame clones, not every one. The table includes over 300,000 clones, 83% detected once. The sample was peripheral blood, taken in a trial of Ad26.COV2.S vaccine versus placebo. The origin of this receptor is a person between 18 and 65 years old who received the Ad26.COV2.S COVID-19 vaccine or a placebo.

CDR3 residues: CASRNYRDSSYEQYF. CDR3 nucleotide sequence: TGTGCCAGCAGGAATTACAGGGATAGCTCCTACGAGCAGTACTTC. The genes are TRBV2 and TRBJ2-7; D is perhaps TRBD1 (6 bases). The germline V and J ends were trimmed by 6 bases and 0 bases, with 15 bases remaining between them. Germline values: CDR1 SNHLY, CDR2 FYNNEI. This CDR3 region has 15 residues.